These 26 T cell receptor beta chains were all obtained from the same sample, sequenced in a study of identical twins. TCRdb re-analysed the 5' RACE reads in MiXCR, keeping a single row per CDR3 protein. This sample carries fewer than 900,000 distinct CDR3 sequences, around a sixth of them seen once, and the ten largest clones take approximately 14%. In addition, the sample was reused for a study of T cells expressing NK-cell markers.

Material for sequencing was PBMCs. The origin of the receptors is a woman younger than 30 in good health.

The chain combines TRBV20-1 with TRBJ1-2; no clear D gene. CDR1 and CDR2 (germline): DFQATT, SNEGSKA (reference sequence). There are 10 residues in the CDR3. CDR3 bases: TGCAGCACGGAGTTCTATGGCTACACCTTC. Protein sequence: CSTEFYGYTF.

This clonotype was counted between two and nine times. The V gene is TRBV6-5, the J gene TRBJ2-2, with a possible D match to TRBD2 (6 bases). The CDR3 runs 15 residues. Between the trimmed V and J ends, which lost 3 bases and 3 bases, there was a span of 11 bases. Germline V gene data show CDR1 as MNHEY and CDR2 as SVGAGI. CDR3 residues: CASSYSRDYTGELFF. The CDR3, as DNA: TGTGCCAGCAGTTATTCCCGGGACTACACCGGGGAGCTGTTTTTT.

This clonotype turned up a few times. The chain joins TRBV7-2 to TRBJ1-6; 8 bases are shared with TRBD1. Germline CDR1 reads SGHTA; CDR2 reads FQGNSA. Unmatched junction bases numbered 10, after V lost 1 base and J lost 14 bases. This CDR3 has 15 residues. CDR3 amino acids: CASSLDGTGPGTLHF. The CDR3 DNA reads TGTGCCAGCAGCTTAGACGGGACAGGTCCAGGCACCCTCCACTTT.

This clonotype appeared a few times. The chain carries TRBV10-3 and TRBJ2-2; 8 bases are shared with TRBD2. Germline trimming cut 5 bases from V and 4 bases from J; bases unmatched to any gene: 6. This CDR3 comprises 15 residues. CDR1 and CDR2 from the germline V gene are ENHRY and SYGVKD. DNA of the CDR3: TGTGCCATCAGTAAAGGACTAGCCGGCACCGGGGAGCTGTTTTTT. Its protein is CAISKGLAGTGELFF.

This clonotype was seen only a few times. The rearrangement links TRBV20-1 to TRBJ2-3; the D gene is possibly TRBD2 (6 bases). This CDR3 spans 13 amino acids. Trimming cost V 0 bases and J 11 bases, with 15 bases left between them. Germline loops: CDR1 DFQATT, CDR2 SNEGSKA (reference sequence). CDR3 sequence reads: CSARDRGGVVQYF. The CDR3 coding sequence is TGCAGTGCTAGAGATCGGGGCGGGGTGGTGCAGTATTTT.

The chain employs TRBV10-3 and TRBJ2-1, with TRBD1 as a possible D gene (5 bases). Deletions cut 7 bases from V and 5 bases from J, with 18 bases between. The CDR3 is 15 amino acids. CDR1 is ENHRY and CDR2 is SYGVKD in the germline V gene. CDR3 amino acids: CAIMGLGEGHNEQFF. As DNA, the CDR3 is TGTGCCATCATGGGGTTAGGGGAAGGGCACAATGAGCAGTTCTTC.

This clonotype was counted a few times. The chain is built from TRBV12-3 or TRBV12-4 and TRBJ2-1, with a possible D match to TRBD2 (6 bases). The CDR3 loop spans 13 amino acids. V lost 6 bases to trimming and J lost 9 bases, with 15 bases between them. In nucleotides, the CDR3 is TGTGCCAGCAGGATCCCTGTGGGGGGTGAGCAGTTCTTC. It yields the protein CASRIPVGGEQFF.

This chain links TRBV20-1 with TRBJ2-3; D not certain. V was pared by 6 bases and J by 11 bases, with 15 bases between. The CDR3 is made up of 11 amino acids. Looked up from germline, CDR1 is DFQATT and CDR2 is SNEGSKA (reference sequence). As DNA, the CDR3 is TGCAGTGCCGTCTTTGGGATAGAGCAGTATTTT. Protein: CSAVFGIEQYF.

The chain has TRBV4-1 and TRBJ2-1; 9 bases fit TRBD1. V lost 0 bases, J lost 15 bases, and 6 bases stayed unmatched. CDR1 is MGHRA, CDR2 YSYEKL, per germline. The CDR3 totals 13 residues. The DNA of the CDR3 is TGCGCCAGCAGCCAAGATCCCGGGACAGGGCCGTTCTTC. Protein sequence: CASSQDPGTGPFF.

The rearrangement links TRBV20-1 to TRBJ2-5; TRBD1 matches at 9 bases. This CDR3 region has 15 residues. The V gene end was trimmed by 5 bases and the J gene end by 3 bases; junction bases not matched to a gene: 10. The V gene's germline CDR1 is DFQATT and CDR2 SNEGSKA (reference sequence). The CDR3 reads CSAFNGQGKEETQYF. In DNA form, the CDR3 reads TGCAGTGCTTTCAACGGACAGGGGAAGGAAGAGACCCAGTACTTC.

V is TRBV2 and J is TRBJ2-3; D tentatively fits TRBD1 or TRBD2 (5 bases each). The CDR3 contains 12 residues. Germline assignment: CDR1 SNHLY and CDR2 FYNNEI. Trimming left V 6 bases short and J 10 bases short, with 14 bases between. The CDR3 loop is CASRRLLGAQYF. CDR3 sequence (DNA): TGTGCCAGCAGACGACTCCTGGGGGCGCAGTATTTT.

The sample holds a few counts of this clonotype. This chain links TRBV27 with TRBJ2-7; tentative D call: TRBD2 (5 bases). This CDR3 contains 15 residues. Germline loops: CDR1 MNHEY, CDR2 SMNVEV (reference sequence). With 6 bases removed from V and 7 bases from J, the gap between germline ends came to 22 bases. The CDR3 nucleotides are TGTGCCAGCAGCGCCCTTTTGAATCGACTACCAGAGCAGTACTTC. This sequence encodes CASSALLNRLPEQYF.

This clonotype was seen a few times. The J gene is TRBJ2-3, the V gene TRBV5-1, with 11 nucleotides matching TRBD2. CDR3 length: 19 amino acids. The V segment lost 2 bases and the J segment 1 base; nucleotides outside the gene matches: 12. CDR1 is SGHRS and CDR2 is YFSETQ in the germline V gene. Written as DNA, the CDR3 is TGCGCCAGCAGCTTAACCGGAGGTAGCGGGAGGGTAGGCACAGATACGCAGTATTTT. Amino acid sequence: CASSLTGGSGRVGTDTQYF.

This clonotype turned up a few times. This chain connects TRBV6-2 or TRBV6-3 to TRBJ2-3, with D unresolved. The germline V gene encodes CDR1 MNHEY and CDR2 SVGEGT. V dropped 0 bases and J dropped 4 bases, with 11 bases sitting between them. This CDR3 spans 15 amino acids. This chain's CDR3 is CASSYSKVESDTQYF. The CDR3 DNA is TGTGCCAGCAGTTACTCGAAAGTGGAATCAGATACGCAGTATTTT.

The rearrangement uses TRBV27 and TRBJ1-1, with D tentatively TRBD1 (5 bases). Germline lookup yields CDR1 MNHEY and CDR2 SMNVEV (reference sequence). V was clipped by 3 bases and J by 7 bases, with 12 bases between them. The CDR3 totals 13 residues. CDR3 protein: CASSFGVGGEAFF. For the CDR3, the DNA is TGTGCCAGCAGTTTCGGAGTTGGGGGTGAAGCTTTCTTT.

This clonotype was picked up a small number of times. The chain couples TRBV29-1 to TRBJ2-3; D is unresolved. This CDR3 spans 11 amino acids. Per germline, CDR1 SQVTM and CDR2 ANQGSEA. V was cut by 0 bases and J by 5 bases, with 3 bases left in between. The CDR3 region has the DNA TGCAGCGTTGAAGAACGAGATACGCAGTATTTT. This gives the protein CSVEERDTQYF.

This chain connects TRBV5-5 to TRBJ2-1, with 8 positions matching TRBD2. Germline V gives CDR1 SGHKS, CDR2 YYEKEE (reference sequence). The ends lost 1 base at V and 1 base at J; junction bases unmatched: 4. CDR3 size: 16 residues. CDR3 in amino acids: CASSLRSGGSYNEQFF. The DNA for the CDR3 is TGTGCCAGCAGCTTGCGGTCGGGAGGGTCCTACAATGAGCAGTTCTTC.

This chain uses TRBV25-1 with TRBJ2-1; D is possibly TRBD2 (6 bases). V was cut by 1 base and J by 3 bases, with 13 bases left in between. The V gene's germline CDR1 is MGHDK and CDR2 SYGVNS. This CDR3 is built from 16 residues. Here the CDR3 DNA reads TGTGCCAGCAGTGAATTTGAGGCTAGCGTCTACAATGAGCAGTTCTTC. Translation: CASSEFEASVYNEQFF.

The rearrangement links TRBV27 to TRBJ2-7, with D possibly being TRBD2 (6 bases). The CDR3 covers 15 residues. Germline loops: CDR1 MNHEY, CDR2 SMNVEV (reference sequence). V was clipped by 5 bases and J by 5 bases, with 19 bases between them. The CDR3 DNA is TGTGCCAGCAGTGGCGTCTTACACGGCGGGAACGAGCAGTACTTC. Translated, it gives CASSGVLHGGNEQYF.

This clonotype showed up just a few times. The V gene is TRBV21-1, the J gene TRBJ1-1; the table's D gene call, TRBD1, was not cross checked with the DNA. TRBV21-1 is described as a pseudogene. There are 17 residues in the CDR3. The CDR3 sequence: CASSKVADRPMNTEAFF. In DNA, the CDR3 is TGTGCCAGCAGCAAAGTAGCCGACAGACCTATGAACACTGAAGCTTTCTTT.

This chain uses TRBV7-3 with TRBJ2-1, with 9 bases fitting TRBD2. V dropped 5 bases and J dropped 5; count of bases not matched to a gene: 10. The CDR3 consists of 16 residues. Germline CDR1 and CDR2: SGHTA and FQGTGA. DNA for the CDR3: TGTGCCAGCAGCCGGGTTGGTTTAGCGGGGGACAATGAGCAGTTCTTC. It translates to CASSRVGLAGDNEQFF.

The sample holds a few counts of this clonotype. This chain connects TRBV6-5 to TRBJ2-3; D assignment may be TRBD1 or TRBD2 (5 bases each). This CDR3 contains 15 residues. With 6 bases removed from V and 2 bases from J, the gap between germline ends came to 15 bases. From germline, CDR1 is MNHEY and CDR2 SVGAGI. The CDR3 DNA follows: TGTGCCAGCAGCGTTACTAGGGGCCCCACAGATACGCAGTATTTT. Its protein product is CASSVTRGPTDTQYF.

This clonotype showed up just once. The V and J genes are TRBV10-3 and TRBJ2-7; 10 bases are a match to TRBD1. J lost 2 bases, V lost 10 bases, and 5 bases had no gene match. The germline CDR1 and CDR2 sequences are ENHRY and SYGVKD. The CDR3 is 13 amino acids. DNA for the CDR3: TGTGCCACTACGGGACAGGGGACCTACGAGCAGTACTTC. Protein: CATTGQGTYEQYF.

This clonotype was seen more than once but under ten times. The J gene is TRBJ2-1, the V gene TRBV20-1, with 9 bases lining up with TRBD2. The CDR3 has 15 residues. Germline CDR1 and CDR2: DFQATT and SNEGSKA (reference sequence). Losses at the gene ends were 4 bases for V and 5 bases for J; bases not matched to a gene: 9. As DNA, the CDR3 is TGCAGTGCTAAGACTCCGGGACTAGCCCACAATGAGCAGTTCTTC. Amino acid sequence: CSAKTPGLAHNEQFF.

This clonotype was seen only a few times. This rearrangement joins TRBV20-1 to TRBJ1-2; D might be TRBD1 (6 bases). Germline assignment: CDR1 DFQATT and CDR2 SNEGSKA (reference sequence). The CDR3 is 12 residues long. The CDR3 DNA reads TGCAGCGGCATCTGGGGGGCGGAGGGCTACACCTTC. It specifies CSGIWGAEGYTF.

CDR3: CAWSEIWGTKYQETQYF. The CDR3 nucleotides read TGTGCCTGGAGTGAGATTTGGGGGACCAAGTACCAAGAGACCCAGTACTTC. The rearrangement uses TRBV30 and TRBJ2-5; TRBD1 or TRBD2 may be the D gene (5 bases each). The V end was cut by 1 base, the J end by 0 bases, with 18 bases between. The CDR3 has 17 amino acids. Per the germline V gene, CDR1 is GTSNPN and CDR2 is SVGIG (reference sequence).